Detailed here is one T cell receptor (beta chain). The data originate from a study of blood T cell repertoires in COVID-19. Study-level information: Sites across the United States, Italy and Spain contributed samples from acute and convalescent COVID-19. Sources were T cells, B-cell-depleted T cells, or PBMCs; the material itself was cDNA or gDNA.

As processed by the authors: Reference gene primer amplification gave estimated nucleated cell counts. Here immunoSEQ multiplex PCR was the method, and the copy in TCRdb shows in-frame clones only, minus some. V, J and clone size are those of that table, while D and trimming were read from the DNA. The table lists around 70,000 clones, around 86% of them singletons. The V and J ends lost 8 bases and 8 bases respectively, with 15 bases between them. The CDR3 totals 13 residues. CDR1 and CDR2 (germline): SGHNT, YENEEA. The TCR comes from a woman at least 80 years old with active or convalescent COVID-19. The chain couples TRBV11-3 to TRBJ2-2; weak D call: TRBD1 (6 bases). The sample comprised peripheral blood. CDR3 loop: CASEIQGGGELFF. The CDR3 nucleotides are TGTGCCAGCGAGATACAGGGTGGGGGGGAGCTGTTTTTT.